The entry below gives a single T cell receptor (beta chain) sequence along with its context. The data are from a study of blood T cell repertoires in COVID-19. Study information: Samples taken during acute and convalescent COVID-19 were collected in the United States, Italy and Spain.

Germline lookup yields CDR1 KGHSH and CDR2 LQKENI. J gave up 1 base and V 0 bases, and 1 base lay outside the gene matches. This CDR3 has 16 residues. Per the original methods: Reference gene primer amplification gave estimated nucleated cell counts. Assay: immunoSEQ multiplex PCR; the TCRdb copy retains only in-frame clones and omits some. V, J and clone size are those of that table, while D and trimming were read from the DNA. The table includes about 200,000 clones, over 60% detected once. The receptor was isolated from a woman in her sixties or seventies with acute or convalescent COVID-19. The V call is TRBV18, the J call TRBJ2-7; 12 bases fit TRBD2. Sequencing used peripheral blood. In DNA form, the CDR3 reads TGTGCCAGCTCACCACCACTAGCGGGAGGATCCTACGAGCAGTACTTC. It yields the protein CASSPPLAGGSYEQYF.